Listed below are T cell receptor beta chains from one sample, sequenced in a study of T cell responses to AZD1222 COVID-19 vaccine. TCRdb's copy holds only in-frame clones and misses some; the assay was immunoSEQ multiplex PCR. The sample yields over 85,000 clones, 81% seen once. The input for sequencing was peripheral blood, taken on day 0 of AZD1222 vaccination. Receptor source: an adult in good health. Each CDR3 is given with its conserved first and last residue. Each record gives: CDR3 protein, CDR3 DNA, J gene, clone size, D gene, V gene. The D gene is left open where the match is weak. Clone size appears in some rows only: once, few, many, or a class for an expanded clone.

CDR3: CASSPTGPGQGPVEQYF
DNA: TGTGCCAGCAGTCCGACCGGTCCGGGACAGGGCCCCGTAGAGCAGTACTTC
J: TRBJ2-7
size: -
D: TRBD1
V: TRBV7-9

CDR3: CASSLRETDKTYEQYF
DNA: TGTGCCAGCAGTCTGCGGGAGACTGATAAGACCTACGAGCAGTACTTC
J: TRBJ2-7
size: -
D: TRBD2
V: TRBV27

CDR3: CASSLRPSGGRRSYNEQFF
DNA: TGTGCCAGCAGTTTAAGGCCTAGCGGGGGTCGTAGGTCCTACAATGAGCAGTTCTTC
J: TRBJ2-1
size: few
D: TRBD2
V: TRBV27

CDR3: CASSQDRVHQPQHF
DNA: TGTGCCAGCAGCCAAGACAGGGTACATCAGCCCCAGCATTTT
J: TRBJ1-5
size: -
D: TRBD1
V: TRBV7-4

CDR3: CATRVEMSGELFF
DNA: TGTGCCACCCGCGTAGAGATGTCCGGGGAGCTGTTTTTT
J: TRBJ2-2
size: -
D: -
V: TRBV15

CDR3: CSEVLTDTQYF
DNA: TGCAGTGAAGTGCTCACAGATACGCAGTATTTT
J: TRBJ2-3
size: -
D: -
V: TRBV20-1

CDR3: CASSLAPNYGYTF
DNA: TGCGCCAGCAGCTTGGCTCCTAACTATGGCTACACCTTC
J: TRBJ1-2
size: -
D: -
V: TRBV5-1

CDR3: CASSPQGRAGNTIYF
DNA: TGTGCCAGCTCACCCCAAGGTAGAGCTGGAAACACCATATATTTT
J: TRBJ1-3
size: -
D: -
V: TRBV18

CDR3: CASSRPGGLNEKLFF
DNA: TGTGCCAGCAGCCGCCCAGGGGGCCTTAATGAAAAACTGTTTTTT
J: TRBJ1-4
size: -
D: TRBD1
V: TRBV6-5

CDR3: CASSYSGHSWDYGYTF
DNA: TGTGCCAGCAGTTACTCGGGACATAGCTGGGACTATGGCTACACCTTC
J: TRBJ1-2
size: -
D: -
V: TRBV6-8

CDR3: CASSSIAVPSYEQYF
DNA: TGTGCCAGCAGTTCTATAGCGGTCCCCTCCTACGAGCAGTACTTC
J: TRBJ2-7
size: -
D: -
V: TRBV6-5

CDR3: CASSSPGSGSYNEQFF
DNA: TGTGCCAGCAGTTCCCCAGGTAGCGGGTCTTACAATGAGCAGTTCTTC
J: TRBJ2-1
size: -
D: TRBD2
V: TRBV28

CDR3: CAWSEYSNQPQHF
DNA: TGTGCCTGGAGTGAGTATAGCAATCAGCCCCAGCATTTT
J: TRBJ1-5
size: -
D: -
V: TRBV30

CDR3: CASSSDSPNSPLHF
DNA: TGTGCCAGCAGTTCAGACAGCCCAAATTCACCCCTCCACTTT
J: TRBJ1-6
size: -
D: -
V: TRBV5-5

CDR3: CASSQSGSEQYF
DNA: TGTGCCAGCAGCCAATCCGGAAGCGAGCAGTACTTC
J: TRBJ2-7
size: -
D: -
V: TRBV3-1/TRBV3-2

CDR3: CASSQTGTGLKEEQYF
DNA: TGTGCCAGCAGCCAGACCGGGACAGGGTTAAAGGAGGAGCAGTACTTC
J: TRBJ2-7
size: -
D: TRBD1
V: TRBV3-1/TRBV3-2

CDR3: CASSLAAGHQPQHF
DNA: TGTGCCAGCAGCTTAGCGGCAGGACATCAGCCCCAGCATTTT
J: TRBJ1-5
size: -
D: -
V: TRBV7-9

CDR3: CATSDLGLGLAVDQYF
DNA: TGTGCCACCAGTGATTTGGGCCTGGGACTAGCGGTTGATCAGTACTTC
J: TRBJ2-7
size: once
D: TRBD2
V: TRBV24-1

CDR3: CASGRGPGELFF
DNA: TGCGCCAGCGGACGGGGTCCCGGGGAGCTGTTTTTT
J: TRBJ2-2
size: -
D: -
V: TRBV10-1

CDR3: CAIRAGGLGYTF
DNA: TGTGCCATCAGAGCCGGGGGTTTAGGCTACACCTTC
J: TRBJ1-2
size: -
D: -
V: TRBV10-3